A selection of T cell receptor beta chains follows, all from one sample in a study of blood T cell repertoires in COVID-19. The method was immunoSEQ multiplex PCR; TCRdb's version includes in-frame clones alone and lacks a portion of them. The sample holds 390,000 or so clones; around 87% are singletons and the top ten take less than 11%. The sample comprised peripheral blood. The receptor set was obtained from a woman in her 30s with COVID-19, enrolled during active disease. The CDR3 runs from the conserved cysteine through the conserved F or W. The D gene is left open where the match is weak. Some rows have no size entry. The others give once, few or many, or a class for an expanded clone.

NA,TRBV18,NA,TRBJ1-1,TGTGCCAGCTCACCAACAGTCTCGGGGACTGAAGCTTTCTTT,CASSPTVSGTEAFF
NA,TRBV19,NA,TRBJ2-3,TGTGCCAGTAGTAGACTAGTCCGGCAGCTAAGCACAGATACGCAGTATTTT,CASSRLVRQLSTDTQYF
TRBD2,TRBV5-1,NA,TRBJ2-2,TGCGCCAGCAGAAGAGCGGGAGCCGGGGAGCTGTTTTTT,CASRRAGAGELFF
TRBD2,TRBV4-1,NA,TRBJ2-1,TGCGCCAGCAGTCCACCTCTAGCGGCCAATGAGCAGTTCTTC,CASSPPLAANEQFF
TRBD2,TRBV7-3,NA,TRBJ2-1,TGTGCCAGCAGCTTGGGGAGCGGGATTCCCAATGAGCAGTTCTTC,CASSLGSGIPNEQFF
TRBD1,TRBV5-1,NA,TRBJ1-1,TGCGCCAGCAGCCCGCAGGGACAGCTGAACACTGAAGCTTTCTTT,CASSPQGQLNTEAFF
NA,TRBV28,NA,TRBJ2-7,TGTGCCAGCAGTAGGGGCTACGAGCAGTACTTC,CASSRGYEQYF
NA,TRBV6-5,NA,TRBJ2-3,TGTGCCAGCAGTTACCGCGGCGGGAGCACAGATACGCAGTATTTT,CASSYRGGSTDTQYF
TRBD1,TRBV4-2,NA,TRBJ1-6,TGTGCCAGCAGCCGGGGACAGGGGGCGGATTCACCCCTCCACTTT,CASSRGQGADSPLHF
NA,TRBV6-5,NA,TRBJ1-1,TGTGCCAGCAGTCGGACAGTTCTTATGAACACTGAAGCTTTCTTT,CASSRTVLMNTEAFF
NA,TRBV6-2/TRBV6-3,NA,TRBJ1-6,TGTGCCAGCAGTCGGAGCCAGCCGGGTAGTTCACCCCTCCACTTT,CASSRSQPGSSPLHF
NA,TRBV6-6,NA,TRBJ2-5,TGTGCCAGCAGTCTCCGAGAGACCCAGTACTTC,CASSLRETQYF
TRBD1,TRBV2,NA,TRBJ2-7,TGTGCCAGCGACCGGCAGGGGGCCCTCTACGAGCAGTACTTC,CASDRQGALYEQYF
NA,TRBV5-1,NA,TRBJ1-2,TGCGCCAGCAGCGCCGGACAGCCCTATGGCTACACCTTC,CASSAGQPYGYTF
TRBD2,TRBV5-1,NA,TRBJ2-7,TGCGCCAGCAGCGGCGGGACTAGCGGGAGCTACGAGCAGTACTTC,CASSGGTSGSYEQYF
NA,TRBV11-3,NA,TRBJ2-7,TGTGCCAGCAGCCCCGGGTCAAGGGGGACCTCCTACGAGCAGTACTTC,CASSPGSRGTSYEQYF
NA,TRBV11-2,NA,TRBJ1-4,TGTGCCAGCAGCTTAGACCGGGGGGGGCGAACTGAAAAACTGTTTTTT,CASSLDRGGRTEKLFF
NA,TRBV12-5,NA,TRBJ2-7,TGTGCTAGTGGCCCTACCTATTACGAGCAGTACTTC,CASGPTYYEQYF
NA,TRBV6-4,NA,TRBJ1-2,TGTGCCAGCAGTGACGAGAGGGGGACCTATGGCTACACCTTC,CASSDERGTYGYTF
NA,TRBV19,NA,TRBJ2-3,TGTGCCAGTAGTGGTTCCAGCGCAGATACGCAGTATTTT,CASSGSSADTQYF
NA,TRBV4-1,few,TRBJ1-5,TGCGCCAGCAGCCTCGACAGCCGCAATCAGCCCCAGCATTTT,CASSLDSRNQPQHF
TRBD2,TRBV19,NA,TRBJ2-1,TGTGCCAGCAGACTAGCGGAAGAATCCCATAACAATGAGCAGTTCTTC,CASRLAEESHNNEQFF
NA,TRBV5-1,NA,TRBJ2-3,TGCGCCAGCCCCGTGGGGCGGAGCCTCACAGATACGCAGTATTTT,CASPVGRSLTDTQYF
NA,TRBV24-1,NA,TRBJ2-3,TGTGCCACCAGTGATAGAGTTGTTCGTACAGATACGCAGTATTTT,CATSDRVVRTDTQYF
TRBD1,TRBV29-1,NA,TRBJ2-1,TGCAGCGTTGAAGTTCCGGACAGGGGGCGCGGCAATGAGCAGTTCTTC,CSVEVPDRGRGNEQFF
TRBD1,TRBV6-2/TRBV6-3,NA,TRBJ2-3,TGTGCCAGCAGTTACCCGGGACAGGGCCCCGCAGATACGCAGTATTTT,CASSYPGQGPADTQYF
TRBD2,TRBV5-1,NA,TRBJ2-5,TGCGCCAGCAGCAAAAGACTAGCGGGAGAAGAGACCCAGTACTTC,CASSKRLAGEETQYF
TRBD1,TRBV4-3,many,TRBJ2-7,TGCGCCAGCAGCCAAGACAGGGGGAACTACGAGCAGTACTTC,CASSQDRGNYEQYF
TRBD1,TRBV18,NA,TRBJ2-7,TGTGCCAGCCGCTCCGGGACAGCCGTCTCCTACGAGCAGTACTTC,CASRSGTAVSYEQYF
NA,TRBV6-1,NA,TRBJ1-2,TGTGCCAGCAGTGAAGGGGCGGGCTATGGCTACACCTTC,CASSEGAGYGYTF
NA,TRBV6-6,NA,TRBJ1-1,TGTGCCAGCAGTCCAACGGTTGCTGAAGCTTTCTTT,CASSPTVAEAFF
TRBD2,TRBV5-4,NA,TRBJ2-1,TGTGCCAGCAGCTTCGGGGCGGGAGGTTACAATGAGCAGTTCTTC,CASSFGAGGYNEQFF
NA,TRBV7-2,NA,TRBJ1-2,TGTGCCAGCAGCCAAGAGGGCCGGGGTGACAACTATGGCTACACCTTC,CASSQEGRGDNYGYTF
TRBD2,TRBV4-1,NA,TRBJ2-3,TGCGCCAGCAGCCAAGAGTCTAGCGGGAGTCCACATACGCAGTATTTT,CASSQESSGSPHTQYF
NA,TRBV9,NA,TRBJ1-6,TGTGCCAGCAGCCCCGCGAGGAGTCCCTACTATAATTCACCCCTCCACTTT,CASSPARSPYYNSPLHF
NA,TRBV4-1,NA,TRBJ2-3,TGCGCCAGCAGCCAAGAATGGGCCGAAGAAGATACGCAGTATTTT,CASSQEWAEEDTQYF
NA,TRBV24-1,few,TRBJ1-2,TGTGCCACCAGTGATTTGTCGGTGGATGGCTACACCTTC,CATSDLSVDGYTF